This is a list of T cell receptor beta chains from one sample in a study of CD8 T cells in ankylosing spondylitis. TCRdb re-derived calls from the 5' RACE reads in MiXCR, one entry per CDR3 protein. The sample has around 450,000 distinct CDR3 sequences; roughly 26% are singletons. Sequencing was carried out using blood, either unsorted or a sorted T cell fraction (not recorded which). Every receptor here comes from a male donor with ankylosing spondylitis. Each CDR3 is given with its conserved first and last residue. The order of the fields is J gene, D gene, V gene, clone size, CDR3 DNA, CDR3 protein. The D gene is left open where the match is weak. Clone size is not always given. Where it is, it says once, few, many or a class for expanded clones.

J gene: TRBJ2-4
D gene: NA
V gene: TRBV5-1
clone size: many
CDR3 DNA: TGCGCCAGCAGCTTGGCCACCGGTACCCTTTATTTC
CDR3 protein: CASSLATGTLYF

J gene: TRBJ1-5
D gene: NA
V gene: TRBV6-2/TRBV6-3
clone size: NA
CDR3 DNA: TGTGCCAGCAGATCGATCGCCGGGTCTTCGAGGGGGCAGCCCCAGCATTTT
CDR3 protein: CASRSIAGSSRGQPQHF

J gene: TRBJ1-5
D gene: NA
V gene: TRBV20-1
clone size: few
CDR3 DNA: TGCAGTGCTCTCGACGGAGGGGAGGTTCAGCCCCAGCATTTT
CDR3 protein: CSALDGGEVQPQHF

J gene: TRBJ2-1
D gene: TRBD2
V gene: TRBV6-5
clone size: NA
CDR3 DNA: TGTGCCAGCAGTTACCTAGCGGGAGAGGCCAATGAGCAGTTCTTC
CDR3 protein: CASSYLAGEANEQFF

J gene: TRBJ2-5
D gene: NA
V gene: TRBV5-1
clone size: NA
CDR3 DNA: TGCGCCAGCAGCTTGGCTAAGACGTCGAGGGGGCCCCTAGCGGACCAAGAGACCCAGTACTTC
CDR3 protein: CASSLAKTSRGPLADQETQYF

J gene: TRBJ1-2
D gene: NA
V gene: TRBV7-2
clone size: NA
CDR3 DNA: TGTGCCAGCAGCTTAGGATCGGCTAACTATGGCTACACCTTC
CDR3 protein: CASSLGSANYGYTF

J gene: TRBJ2-7
D gene: NA
V gene: TRBV7-9
clone size: NA
CDR3 DNA: TGTGCCAGCAGCTCAGGGACAATTTACGAGCAGTACTTC
CDR3 protein: CASSSGTIYEQYF

J gene: TRBJ2-1
D gene: NA
V gene: TRBV21-1
clone size: NA
CDR3 DNA: TGTGCCAGCAGCAAAGATTGGCGAACAGAAGGGTTCTTC
CDR3 protein: CASSKDWRTEGFF

J gene: TRBJ2-2
D gene: TRBD2
V gene: TRBV5-1
clone size: NA
CDR3 DNA: TGCGCCAGCAGCCCGGGACTAGCGGACTTAACCGGGGAGCTGTTTTTT
CDR3 protein: CASSPGLADLTGELFF

J gene: TRBJ1-1
D gene: NA
V gene: TRBV6-1
clone size: NA
CDR3 DNA: TGTGCCAGCAGTGGAACAGGGTTCACTGAAGCTTTCTTT
CDR3 protein: CASSGTGFTEAFF

J gene: TRBJ1-1
D gene: NA
V gene: TRBV29-1
clone size: few
CDR3 DNA: TGCAGAGATATATCGAACACTGAAGCTTTCTTT
CDR3 protein: CRDISNTEAFF

J gene: TRBJ2-1
D gene: NA
V gene: TRBV2
clone size: few
CDR3 DNA: TGTGCCAGCAGTATCGAGCGGCTGGATGAGCAGTTCTTC
CDR3 protein: CASSIERLDEQFF

J gene: TRBJ2-2
D gene: NA
V gene: TRBV29-1
clone size: few
CDR3 DNA: TGCAGCGTGATGGGACAGAACACCGGGGAGCTGTTTTTT
CDR3 protein: CSVMGQNTGELFF

J gene: TRBJ1-1
D gene: TRBD1
V gene: TRBV5-1
clone size: many
CDR3 DNA: TGCGCCAGCAGCTCACGACAGGGGGGCACTGAAGCTTTCTTT
CDR3 protein: CASSSRQGGTEAFF

J gene: TRBJ2-5
D gene: TRBD2
V gene: TRBV5-1
clone size: many
CDR3 DNA: TGCGCCAGCAGCTTGGGACTAGCGGCCCAAGAGACCCAGTACTTC
CDR3 protein: CASSLGLAAQETQYF

J gene: TRBJ1-1
D gene: NA
V gene: TRBV24-1
clone size: NA
CDR3 DNA: TGTGCCACCAGTGATTTTAACACTGAAGCTTTCTTT
CDR3 protein: CATSDFNTEAFF

J gene: TRBJ2-2
D gene: NA
V gene: TRBV9
clone size: NA
CDR3 DNA: TGTGCCAGCAGCGTAGCGGCGGGGGAGCTGTTTTTT
CDR3 protein: CASSVAAGELFF

J gene: TRBJ2-7
D gene: NA
V gene: TRBV20-1
clone size: few
CDR3 DNA: TGCAGTGCCGAGTCCTCCCGAGGGGATTACGAGCAGTACTTC
CDR3 protein: CSAESSRGDYEQYF

J gene: TRBJ2-2
D gene: TRBD2
V gene: TRBV6-2/TRBV6-3
clone size: many
CDR3 DNA: TGTGCCAGCAGCCCCCCTCCCGTCTCCCGGGGGGGCACCGGGGAGCTGTTTTTT
CDR3 protein: CASSPPPVSRGGTGELFF

J gene: TRBJ2-3
D gene: NA
V gene: TRBV7-2
clone size: NA
CDR3 DNA: TGTGCCAGCAGCCCGGCCGGAAGGGATACGCAGTATTTT
CDR3 protein: CASSPAGRDTQYF

J gene: TRBJ2-3
D gene: NA
V gene: TRBV7-2
clone size: once
CDR3 DNA: TGTGCCACCACCCCACTCAGGGGTGGCACAGATACGCAGTATTTT
CDR3 protein: CATTPLRGGTDTQYF

J gene: TRBJ2-4
D gene: NA
V gene: TRBV10-2
clone size: NA
CDR3 DNA: TGCGCCAGCAGTAGGAGCGGAGACACTTTAAAAAACATTCAGTACTTC
CDR3 protein: CASSRSGDTLKNIQYF

J gene: TRBJ1-1
D gene: TRBD1
V gene: TRBV6-1
clone size: NA
CDR3 DNA: TGTGCCAGCAGTCAGGACAGGGGGCAAGCTTTCTTT
CDR3 protein: CASSQDRGQAFF

J gene: TRBJ1-5
D gene: NA
V gene: TRBV7-9
clone size: NA
CDR3 DNA: TGTGCCAGCAGCTTAGCCACGGGAGGCGGTCAGCCCCAGCATTTT
CDR3 protein: CASSLATGGGQPQHF

J gene: TRBJ1-1
D gene: NA
V gene: TRBV4-1
clone size: NA
CDR3 DNA: TGCGCCAGCAGTTATCAGGGGCTCACTGAAGCTTTCTTT
CDR3 protein: CASSYQGLTEAFF

J gene: TRBJ2-3
D gene: NA
V gene: TRBV3-1
clone size: few
CDR3 DNA: TGTGCCAGCAGCCATCGGGGGGCGGAGGAGACGCAGTATTTT
CDR3 protein: CASSHRGAEETQYF

J gene: TRBJ2-5
D gene: NA
V gene: TRBV20-1
clone size: few
CDR3 DNA: TGCAGTGCCCAAGCGGAGACCCAGTACTTC
CDR3 protein: CSAQAETQYF

J gene: TRBJ1-2
D gene: NA
V gene: TRBV12-3/TRBV12-4
clone size: NA
CDR3 DNA: TGTGCCAGCAGTTTCGCGAGACAGACTACTAACTATGGCTACACCTTC
CDR3 protein: CASSFARQTTNYGYTF

J gene: TRBJ2-4
D gene: TRBD2
V gene: TRBV12-3/TRBV12-4
clone size: NA
CDR3 DNA: TGTGCCAGCAGGTCCGCTGGGGGGGGCATTCAGTACTTC
CDR3 protein: CASRSAGGGIQYF

J gene: TRBJ1-2
D gene: TRBD1
V gene: TRBV2
clone size: NA
CDR3 DNA: TGTGCCAGCAGCGTGACAGGGGGCAACGGCTACACCTTC
CDR3 protein: CASSVTGGNGYTF

J gene: TRBJ2-1
D gene: NA
V gene: TRBV15
clone size: NA
CDR3 DNA: TGTGCCACCAGCAGAGCGCCCTCAAGGTACAATGAGCAGTTCTTC
CDR3 protein: CATSRAPSRYNEQFF

J gene: TRBJ1-1
D gene: TRBD1
V gene: TRBV25-1
clone size: NA
CDR3 DNA: TGTGCCAGCACTCACCGGGGGGGACAGGGGAACATGAACACTGAAGCTTTCTTT
CDR3 protein: CASTHRGGQGNMNTEAFF

J gene: TRBJ1-1
D gene: NA
V gene: TRBV12-5
clone size: NA
CDR3 DNA: TGTGCTAGTGGCCCCCCCCAGGACACTGAAGCTTTCTTT
CDR3 protein: CASGPPQDTEAFF

J gene: TRBJ2-7
D gene: NA
V gene: TRBV10-3
clone size: few
CDR3 DNA: TGTGCCATCAGTGTTGGGCGGTCGGACGAGCAGTACTTC
CDR3 protein: CAISVGRSDEQYF

J gene: TRBJ2-1
D gene: TRBD2
V gene: TRBV11-3
clone size: few
CDR3 DNA: TGTGCCAGCAGCTTAGACGGGGAGGGTTACAATGAGCAGTTCTTC
CDR3 protein: CASSLDGEGYNEQFF

J gene: TRBJ1-1
D gene: NA
V gene: TRBV5-1
clone size: NA
CDR3 DNA: TGCGCCAGCAGCCCGTTCGGGCCGAATAGGGGTACTGAAGCTTTCTTT
CDR3 protein: CASSPFGPNRGTEAFF

J gene: TRBJ2-3
D gene: TRBD2
V gene: TRBV6-5
clone size: NA
CDR3 DNA: TGTGCCAGCAGTTACTCAACCCATAGCGGGAGTCACCCAGATACGCAGTATTTT
CDR3 protein: CASSYSTHSGSHPDTQYF

J gene: TRBJ1-5
D gene: NA
V gene: TRBV9
clone size: NA
CDR3 DNA: TGTGCCAGCAGCGTAGGGGACAATCAGCCCCAGCATTTT
CDR3 protein: CASSVGDNQPQHF